The 9 T cell receptor beta chains presented below share a single source sample, sequenced in a study of blood T cell repertoires in COVID-19. Sequencing was performed with immunoSEQ multiplex PCR; in TCRdb, only in-frame clones are kept and a portion is missing. The sample has about 100,000 clones, 85% seen once. The sample consisted of peripheral blood. The source of these receptors is a human donor in a cohort sampled during active COVID-19.

The chain couples TRBV5-1 to TRBJ1-2, with 9 positions matching TRBD1. Germline CDR1 is SGHRS and CDR2 is YFSETQ. V lost 1 base, J lost 8 bases, and 9 bases stayed unmatched. The CDR3 has 15 residues. The CDR3 sequence is CASSLWGDRAQGYTF. In nucleotides, the CDR3 is TGCGCCAGCAGCTTGTGGGGGGACAGGGCGCAGGGCTACACCTTC.

The chain has TRBV5-6 and TRBJ1-5, with D unresolved. V dropped 3 bases and J dropped 2 bases, with 15 bases sitting between them. Germline values: CDR1 SGHDT, CDR2 YYEEEE. The CDR3 length is 16 residues. CDR3 region: CASSSSIVGGNQPQHF. CDR3 in DNA: TGTGCCAGCAGCTCTTCCATTGTCGGGGGCAATCAGCCCCAGCATTTT.

The J gene is TRBJ2-1, the V gene TRBV4-1; D is unresolved. The CDR3 is made up of 15 amino acids. The V end was cut by 5 bases, the J end by 2 bases, with 13 bases between. The germline V gene encodes CDR1 MGHRA and CDR2 YSYEKL. In nucleotides, the CDR3 is TGCGCCAGCAGCAAAACGGGTTCCCCCTACAATGAGCAGTTCTTC. Translation gives CASSKTGSPYNEQFF.

The chain links TRBV7-6 to TRBJ1-1, with D perhaps matching TRBD1 (5 bases). The CDR3 runs to 14 residues. In germline, CDR1 is SGHVS, CDR2 FNYEAQ. Trimming removed 1 base at V and 1 base at J, with 7 bases between. CDR3 in DNA: TGTGCCAGCAGCTTAGGGGGCCGGAACACTGAAGCTTTCTTT. This encodes CASSLGGRNTEAFF. Together with reference TRBV7-6 and TRBJ1-1, the CDR3 gives the full variable domain: GAGVSQSPRYKVTKRGQDVALRCDPISGHVSLYWYRQALGQGPEFLTYFNYEAQQDKSGLPNDRFSAERPEGSISTLTIQRTEQRDSAMYRCASSLGGRNTEAFFGQGTRLTVV.

This chain links TRBV5-8 with TRBJ1-3; TRBD1 might be the D (6 bases). Deletions cut 9 bases from V and 1 base from J, with 20 bases between. Germline V gene sequence: CDR1 SGHTS, CDR2 YDEGEE. The CDR3 is 16 amino acids. CDR3 in DNA: TGTGCCACCACCCTCCGACAGGCTGCTTCTGGAAACACCATATATTTT. Protein sequence: CATTLRQAASGNTIYF.

The chain carries TRBV15 and TRBJ1-2; a possible D gene is TRBD1 (6 bases). The V gene's germline CDR1 is LNHNV and CDR2 YYDKDF (reference sequence). The CDR3 totals 16 residues. The germline V and J ends were trimmed by 0 bases and 4 bases, with 15 bases remaining between them. The CDR3 DNA is TGTGCCACCAGCAGAGATGTCCCAGGGGCTGGCTATGGCTACACCTTC. Translating gives CATSRDVPGAGYGYTF.

The rearrangement links TRBV10-3 to TRBJ1-4; 9 bases agree with TRBD1. CDR3 length equals 16 residues. After removal of 2 bases from V and 3 bases from J, the junction contained 4 bases not matched to a gene. Germline CDR1 ENHRY, CDR2 SYGVKD. CDR3 DNA sequence: TGTGCCATCAGTGAGGGACAGGGGACGGCTAATGAAAAACTGTTTTTT. It codes for CAISEGQGTANEKLFF.

The J gene is TRBJ1-2, the V gene TRBV2; TRBD1 is a possible D gene (5 bases). The CDR3 has 15 amino acids. The germline gives CDR1 SNHLY, CDR2 FYNNEI. V lost 3 bases to trimming and J lost 6 bases, with 17 bases between them. CDR3 residues: CASSDPPTDKDGYTF. The CDR3 coding sequence is TGTGCCAGCAGTGACCCTCCGACAGACAAGGATGGCTACACCTTC.

The rearrangement joins TRBV4-1 to TRBJ2-3, with 14 bases matching TRBD2. The CDR3 has 17 residues. Germline lookup yields CDR1 MGHRA and CDR2 YSYEKL. The ends lost 3 bases at V and 6 bases at J; junction bases unmatched: 8. CDR3 sequence (DNA): TGCGCCAGCAGCCAGCGTGGGACTAGCGGGAGTATGGATACGCAGTATTTT. Translation gives CASSQRGTSGSMDTQYF.